This record concerns one T cell receptor beta chain sequence. This entry is derived from a study of blood T cell repertoires in COVID-19. About the research overall: Sites in the United States, Italy and Spain provided acute and convalescent COVID-19 samples. The analysed material was cDNA or gDNA that came from T cells, B-cell-depleted T cells, or PBMCs.

In the original processing: Amplified reference gene primers provided the basis for estimating nucleated cell counts. The data were produced by immunoSEQ multiplex PCR, yet TCRdb's version contains in-frame clones alone and is incomplete. The V and J calls and the clone size are those of that table, but D and trimming were determined from the DNA. The sample shows 40,000 to 45,000 clones, approximately 92% of them seen only once. Sequenced sample: peripheral blood. The sequence derives from a human donor in a cohort sampled during active COVID-19.

The CDR3 DNA reads TGCAGTGCTAGTCCAGGGCAGTCCTATAATTCACCCCTCCACTTT. Amino acid sequence: CSASPGQSYNSPLHF. J is TRBJ1-6 and V is TRBV20-1; a weak D match, TRBD1 (5 bases). Trimming cost V 3 bases and J 1 base, with 10 bases left between them. Per germline, CDR1 DFQATT and CDR2 SNEGSKA (reference sequence). This CDR3 region has 15 residues.